The 12 T cell receptor beta chains below were found in one sample sequenced in a study of blood T cell repertoires in COVID-19 (dated by TCRdb to 2018 to 2020). Libraries were constructed by the immunoSEQ multiplex PCR assay. TCRdb took over this immuneACCESS table, retaining in-frame rearrangements with V and J assigned. Such tables are incomplete; in checked studies, under half of the missing clones stem from an unresolved V gene, and the remainder is unexplained. This sample is represented by 180,000 or so clones; more than 85% of them were singletons. Together, the top ten hold roughly 0.99% of the sample. The sample was peripheral blood. The origin of the receptors is a man between 18 and 35 years old with acute or convalescent COVID-19.

The V gene is TRBV3-1 (or the pseudogene TRBV3-2), the J gene TRBJ2-1; TRBD2 matches at 9 bases. The junction had 11 bases not matched to a gene; V was cut back by 4 bases and J by 7 bases. This CDR3 region has 16 residues. Germline lookup yields CDR1 LGHDT and CDR2 YNNKEL (reference sequence). CDR3 coding DNA: TGTGCCAGCAGCCCCCTCGGGCTAGCGGGGCAAAATGAGCAGTTCTTC. Amino acids: CASSPLGLAGQNEQFF.

The chain combines TRBV5-1 with TRBJ2-1, with D tentatively TRBD1 (6 bases). The CDR3 has 15 amino acids. Trimming left V 0 bases short and J 3 bases short, with 10 bases between. From germline, CDR1 is SGHRS and CDR2 YFSETQ. CDR3 region: CASSLVRGIYNEQFF. DNA for the CDR3: TGCGCCAGCAGCTTGGTCAGGGGAATCTACAATGAGCAGTTCTTC.

The rearrangement links TRBV15 to TRBJ1-1, with D hard to call. From germline, CDR1 is LNHNV and CDR2 YYDKDF (reference sequence). V lost 5 bases to trimming and J lost 7 bases, with 11 bases between them. This CDR3 has 12 amino acids. The CDR3 reads CATSQRPSEAFF. The CDR3 coding sequence is TGTGCCACCAGCCAACGACCTAGTGAAGCTTTCTTT.

V and J are TRBV2 and TRBJ1-4; TRBD1 matches at 10 bases. The CDR3 has 13 amino acids. The V gene end was trimmed by 6 bases and the J gene end by 8 bases; junction bases not matched to a gene: 3. Per germline, CDR1 SNHLY and CDR2 FYNNEI. The CDR3 bases are TGTGCCAGCAGGGGACAGGGGAAGGAAAAACTGTTTTTT. It encodes CASRGQGKEKLFF.

CDR3 sequence: CATTQGFNNQPQHF. Written as DNA, the CDR3 is TGTGCCACCACACAGGGTTTTAACAATCAGCCCCAGCATTTT. The chain combines TRBV24-1 with TRBJ1-5; D might be TRBD1 (6 bases). This CDR3 comprises 14 residues. Germline V CDR1 and CDR2: KGHDR, SFDVKD. V lost 8 bases to trimming and J lost 3 bases, with 13 bases between them.

V gene TRBV30 combines with J gene TRBJ1-4, with 7 bases aligning to TRBD1. V lost 1 base and J lost 10; bases outside the gene matches: 6. The CDR3 totals 13 residues. CDR1 and CDR2 (germline): GTSNPN, SVGIG (reference sequence). The CDR3: CAWSGQGGGKLFF. CDR3 coding DNA: TGTGCCTGGAGTGGACAGGGTGGTGGAAAACTGTTTTTT.

The V and J genes are TRBV5-1 and TRBJ2-7, with TRBD1 matching 7 bases. The CDR3 covers 14 residues. Unmatched junction bases numbered 6, after V lost 6 bases and J lost 0 bases. The V gene's germline CDR1 is SGHRS and CDR2 YFSETQ. The CDR3 is CASKQGPFSYEQYV. For the CDR3, the DNA is TGCGCCAGCAAACAGGGGCCATTCTCCTACGAGCAGTACGTC.

The J gene is TRBJ2-3, the V gene TRBV6-1; D gene ambiguous. Germline CDR1 MNHNS, CDR2 SASEGT. V was clipped by 4 bases and J by 2 bases, with 16 bases between them. The length of the CDR3 is 16 residues. The CDR3 loop is CASSASLDGDTDTQYF. The CDR3 DNA sequence: TGTGCCAGCAGTGCCTCGCTTGACGGAGACACAGATACGCAGTATTTT.

This chain connects TRBV19 to TRBJ1-4, with D hard to call. Germline V lookup: CDR1 LNHDA, CDR2 SQIVND (reference sequence). The CDR3 totals 14 residues. V lost 5 bases to trimming and J lost 6 bases, with 13 bases between them. The CDR3 region is CASSLRVGYEKLFF. CDR3 sequence (DNA): TGTGCCAGTAGTCTTCGAGTCGGGTATGAAAAACTGTTTTTT.

The chain employs TRBV2 and TRBJ1-1; maybe TRBD1 (5 bases). The CDR3 is made up of 14 amino acids. Trimming took off 7 bases at V and 6 bases at J, with 18 bases between the two ends. Germline loops: CDR1 SNHLY, CDR2 FYNNEI. DNA for the CDR3: TGTGCCAGCACCCTGGGACTGCATAGACCTGAAGCTTTCTTT. The encoded protein is CASTLGLHRPEAFF.

The V call is TRBV9, the J call TRBJ2-5; 12 bases match TRBD2. Germline lookup yields CDR1 SGDLS and CDR2 YYNGEE. The CDR3 is 15 amino acids. V lost 3 bases to trimming and J lost 2 bases; unmatched junction nucleotides: 2. The CDR3 coding sequence is TGTGCCAGCAGCGAAACTAGCGGGGGGCAAGAGACCCAGTACTTC. Encoded protein: CASSETSGGQETQYF.

The CDR3 loop reads CASSLQGTRANYGYTF. The CDR3, as DNA: TGTGCCAGCAGCTTACAGGGTACAAGAGCTAACTATGGCTACACCTTC. This sequence joins TRBV7-2 and TRBJ1-2; a weak D match, TRBD1 (5 bases). The CDR3 is made up of 16 amino acids. V dropped 2 bases and J dropped 0 bases, with 13 bases sitting between them. CDR1 is SGHTA, CDR2 FQGNSA, per germline.